This T cell receptor (beta chain) was identified in a study of long-term antiretroviral therapy in people with HIV. V shed 5 bases and J 7 bases; nucleotides not matched to a gene: 7. Germline V gives CDR1 SGHDT, CDR2 YYEEEE. This CDR3 is built from 15 residues. With survey level as its setting, the immunoSEQ assay was v3.0. Clones were sequenced by immunoSEQ multiplex PCR, and TCRdb holds only the in-frame ones, with some missing. The sample records more than 7,500 clones, around 77% being singletons. The genes are TRBV5-6 and TRBJ2-1; 12 bases line up with TRBD2. The clonotype originates from a man aged 25-45 years with HIV. Material: unsorted PBMCs, obtained 0.4 years before starting antiretroviral therapy. The CDR3: CASSILAGGQNEQFF. CDR3 nucleotides: TGTGCCAGCAGTATTCTAGCGGGGGGGCAAAATGAGCAGTTCTTC.